This T cell receptor beta chain was recovered during a study of cytomegalovirus exposure and HLA in healthy donors. General study findings and limits: Three chains linked to CMV were shown in vitro to be specific for CMV antigens. HLA-A and HLA-B allele assignments for most subjects were reportedly predicted accurately using TCR beta sequences.

On this clone itself: Its antigen is not known.

The PCR contained 60 Vbeta and 13 Jbeta primers. Profiled with immunoSEQ multiplex PCR; TCRdb holds only in-frame clones, not every one. There are over 55,000 clones in the sample; about four fifths occur only once, and around 1.7% lies in the top ten. Everyone who donated was a healthy bone marrow donor. This CDR3 has 13 amino acids. The V and J ends lost 2 bases and 7 bases respectively, with 9 bases between them. Germline V gives CDR1 SGHVS, CDR2 FQNEAQ. The gene calls are TRBV7-8 and TRBJ1-3; no reliable D call. This receptor was taken from a man aged 35 to 55 in good health and CMV-seronegative. The specimen sequenced was PBMCs. The CDR3 DNA reads TGTGCCAGCAGCTTATCGTTGGAGAACACCATATATTTT. This gives the protein CASSLSLENTIYF.